These 28 T cell receptor beta chains share one sample of origin, sequenced in a study of cytomegalovirus exposure and HLA in healthy donors. 60 Vbeta and 13 Jbeta primers were used in PCR. Repertoires were generated with immunoSEQ multiplex PCR, while TCRdb's copy carries only in-frame clones and drops some. The sample has around 150,000 clones; less than 85% are singletons. Input material: PBMCs. The receptors derive from a man in his sixties in good health and CMV-seronegative.

This clone appeared a few times. V usage is TRBV19 and J usage is TRBJ2-3, with a possible D match to TRBD2 (5 bases). Germline V gene sequence: CDR1 LNHDA, CDR2 SQIVND (reference sequence). This CDR3 region has 15 residues. Trimming cost V 3 bases and J 0 bases, with 10 bases left between them. The CDR3 DNA follows: TGTGCCAGTAGTATCCGCACGGGAAGCACAGATACGCAGTATTTT. This sequence encodes CASSIRTGSTDTQYF.

A note on this clone: In the same sample, other DNA sequences code for this CDR3. V is TRBV2 and J is TRBJ2-5; D unresolved. Trimming removed 0 bases from V and 5 bases from J, with 4 bases in between. This CDR3 comprises 12 residues. Germline CDR1 SNHLY, CDR2 FYNNEI. As DNA, the CDR3 is TGTGCCAGCAGTGAAGCACGGGAGACCCAGTACTTC. Translating it yields CASSEARETQYF.

As concerns this clone: Being one base from a much bigger clone, this may be a read error. V usage is TRBV11-2 and J usage is TRBJ2-7; 11 bases align to TRBD1. CDR3 size: 14 residues. Germline trimming cut 4 bases from V and 3 bases from J; bases unmatched to any gene: 2. Germline-derived CDR1 and CDR2 are SGHAT and FQNNGV. CDR3 protein: CASSSGTGGYEQYF. In DNA, the CDR3 is TGTGCCAGCAGCTCCGGGACAGGGGGCTACGAGCAGTACTTC.

The V gene is TRBV11-2, the J gene TRBJ2-3; a weak D match, TRBD2 (5 bases). Germline CDR1 SGHAT, CDR2 FQNNGV. Between the trimmed V and J ends, which lost 3 bases and 3 bases, there was a span of 10 bases. The CDR3 runs 14 residues. The CDR3 bases are TGTGCCAGCAGCTTCGGACTTACAACAGATACGCAGTATTTT. It encodes CASSFGLTTDTQYF.

The rearrangement joins TRBV6-5 to TRBJ2-2, with D possibly being TRBD1 (6 bases). From germline, CDR1 is MNHEY and CDR2 SVGAGI. V lost 8 bases and J lost 3, with 13 bases in between. The CDR3 covers 14 residues. CDR3 residues: CASSTGQHTGELFF. The CDR3 region has the DNA TGTGCCAGCTCAACAGGGCAACACACCGGGGAGCTGTTTTTT.

This clone was recorded once. The rearrangement links TRBV7-2 to TRBJ1-2; 10 nucleotides align to TRBD1. The length of the CDR3 is 15 residues. Germline V gives CDR1 SGHTA, CDR2 FQGNSA. The V gene end was trimmed by 5 bases and the J gene end by 7 bases; junction bases not matched to a gene: 10. The CDR3 DNA is TGTGCCAGCAGCGCCCGGACAGGGGGTTTAAGTGGCTACACCTTC. Amino acid sequence: CASSARTGGLSGYTF.

The rearrangement links TRBV25-1 to TRBJ2-7, with 9 nucleotides matching TRBD1. Trimming removed 1 base from V and 6 bases from J; junction bases left unmatched: 7. CDR1 MGHDK and CDR2 SYGVNS come from the germline V gene. The CDR3 extends over 15 amino acids. CDR3 protein: CASSESRTGACEQYF. The CDR3 DNA is TGTGCCAGCAGTGAATCCCGGACAGGGGCCTGCGAGCAGTACTTC.

The chain uses TRBV7-2 and TRBJ1-6; 7 bases match TRBD1. Per the germline V gene, CDR1 is SGHTA and CDR2 is FQGNSA. The CDR3 runs 13 residues. V lost 5 bases, J lost 9 bases, and 4 bases stayed unmatched. CDR3 protein: CASSRDRVSPLHF. CDR3 bases: TGTGCCAGCAGCCGAGACAGGGTTTCACCCCTCCACTTT.

The V and J genes are TRBV11-2 and TRBJ1-3; D may be TRBD1 (6 bases). V lost 3 bases and J 0 bases, leaving 9 bases between the germline ends. Germline V gene data show CDR1 as SGHAT and CDR2 as FQNNGV. The CDR3 sequence is 15 residues long. DNA of the CDR3: TGTGCCAGCAGCTTTTACAGGGCCTCTGGAAACACCATATATTTT. Translating gives CASSFYRASGNTIYF.

To note about this clone: Within the sample, other DNA sequences also encode this same CDR3. V is TRBV5-6 and J is TRBJ2-1; D is possibly TRBD2 (7 bases). The CDR3 consists of 16 residues. Germline CDR1 and CDR2: SGHDT and YYEEEE. Trimming took 4 bases from V and 10 from J, leaving 24 bases between them. This chain's CDR3 is CASSPTGGSLGGEQFF. Here the CDR3 DNA reads TGTGCCAGCAGCCCAACGGGGGGCTCTTTGGGGGGAGAGCAGTTCTTC.

The CDR3 sequence is CASRYGTGGNEQFF. The CDR3 bases are TGTGCCAGCAGATACGGGACAGGGGGGAATGAGCAGTTCTTC. The V call is TRBV5-6, the J call TRBJ2-1; 11 nucleotides line up with TRBD1. The junction had 5 bases not matched to a gene; V was cut back by 5 bases and J by 7 bases. Germline assignment: CDR1 SGHDT and CDR2 YYEEEE. The CDR3 extends over 14 amino acids.

This chain joins TRBV29-1 and TRBJ1-2, with D uncertain. The germline gives CDR1 SQVTM, CDR2 ANQGSEA. The CDR3 sequence is 11 residues long. Here the CDR3 reads CSSSEVYGYTF. CDR3 coding DNA: TGCAGTTCCTCGGAGGTTTATGGCTACACCTTC.

This clone has a single count. The chain is built from TRBV5-8 and TRBJ2-1, with D maybe TRBD2 (6 bases). The length of the CDR3 is 18 residues. Looked up from germline, CDR1 is SGHTS and CDR2 is YDEGEE. The V end lost 0 bases, the J end lost 4 bases, and 20 bases lay between the germline ends. The CDR3 protein is CASSLVIQGGALYNEQFF. CDR3 in DNA: TGTGCCAGCAGCTTGGTAATTCAAGGAGGGGCCTTATACAATGAGCAGTTCTTC.

The rearrangement uses TRBV4-2 and TRBJ1-1; 10 bases fit TRBD1. Germline V gives CDR1 LGHNA, CDR2 YNFKEQ. CDR3 size: 17 residues. The V gene end was trimmed by 4 bases and the J gene end by 2 bases; junction bases not matched to a gene: 10. CDR3 bases: TGTGCCAGCAGCCCATCCACGGGACAGGGGAGAAACACTGAAGCTTTCTTT. This translates into CASSPSTGQGRNTEAFF.

The CDR3 bases are TGTGCCAGCAGCTGGGACAGGATATACAATGAGCAGTTCTTC. Its protein is CASSWDRIYNEQFF. The V call is TRBV7-2, the J call TRBJ2-1; the match to TRBD1 covers 8 bases. The CDR3 is made up of 14 amino acids. Germline assignment: CDR1 SGHTA and CDR2 FQGNSA. With 4 bases clipped from V and 4 bases from J, the junction kept 3 bases outside the gene matches.

The chain has TRBV6-1 and TRBJ2-3; perhaps TRBD2 as D (5 bases). Germline lookup yields CDR1 MNHNS and CDR2 SASEGT. V shed 3 bases and J shed 5 bases, with 9 bases lying between them. This CDR3 has 13 amino acids. CDR3 protein: CASSDGRGDTQYF. DNA for the CDR3: TGTGCCAGCAGTGATGGCCGGGGAGATACGCAGTATTTT.

This clone was recorded once. V usage is TRBV6-1 and J usage is TRBJ2-7, with 7 bases matching TRBD1. Looked up from germline, CDR1 is MNHNS and CDR2 is SASEGT. Trimming cost V 7 bases and J 4 bases; bases outside gene matches: 7. The CDR3 has 13 amino acids. DNA of the CDR3: TGTGCCAGCACGCCAGGGGGTCTTTACGAGCAGTACTTC. Protein sequence: CASTPGGLYEQYF.

This sequence joins TRBV6-5 and TRBJ2-3, with 8 bases matching TRBD2. This CDR3 comprises 15 residues. V shed 5 bases, J shed 4 bases, and the junction held 8 bases outside the gene matches. Per germline, CDR1 MNHEY and CDR2 SVGAGI. In nucleotides, the CDR3 is TGTGCCAGCAGTCGTAGCGGGGTTTTGGCAGATACGCAGTATTTT. Its protein product is CASSRSGVLADTQYF.

The genes are TRBV10-1 and TRBJ2-7, with TRBD2 matching 11 bases. With V trimmed by 3 bases and J by 2 bases, 3 bases remained unmatched. The length of the CDR3 is 15 residues. The V gene's germline CDR1 is WNHNN and CDR2 SYGVQD (reference sequence). CDR3 loop: CASSDGTSGPYEQYF. CDR3 in DNA: TGCGCCAGCAGTGACGGGACTAGCGGCCCCTACGAGCAGTACTTC.

This clone was counted a few times. The rearrangement links TRBV30 to TRBJ1-5; D perhaps matches TRBD1 (6 bases). The CDR3 length is 12 residues. Germline loops: CDR1 GTSNPN, CDR2 SVGIG (reference sequence). V shed 3 bases and J shed 6 bases, with 9 bases lying between them. The CDR3 DNA reads TGTGCCTGGAGCCTGACAGGTCAGCCCCAGCATTTT. Its translation is CAWSLTGQPQHF.

V is TRBV5-4 and J is TRBJ2-3, with TRBD2 identical over 12 bases. The CDR3 sequence is 16 residues long. Germline loops: CDR1 SGHNT, CDR2 YYREEE (reference sequence). J was trimmed by 1 base and V by 6 bases; bases with no gene match: 6. CDR3 nucleotides: TGTGCCAGCACCAGGGGACTAGCGGGTCGCACAGATACGCAGTATTTT. Protein product: CASTRGLAGRTDTQYF.

This clone was seen just once. The CDR3: CATRDRDPYEQYF. In DNA form, the CDR3 reads TGCGCCACCCGGGACAGGGACCCCTACGAGCAGTACTTC. The V and J genes are TRBV4-3 and TRBJ2-7, with 9 bases matching TRBD1. After removal of 10 bases from V and 2 bases from J, the junction contained 6 bases not matched to a gene. The length of the CDR3 is 13 residues. CDR1 is LGHNA and CDR2 is YSLEER in the germline V gene.

Only one count was recorded for this clone. The CDR3 nucleotides are TGCGCCAGCAGCCAAGATCAAGGGGGTTTCTCCTACAATGAGCAGTTCTTC. Protein: CASSQDQGGFSYNEQFF. V is TRBV4-3 and J is TRBJ2-1, with D perhaps TRBD1 (6 bases). With 0 bases removed from V and 0 bases from J, the gap between germline ends came to 12 bases. Germline V lookup: CDR1 LGHNA, CDR2 YSLEER. The CDR3 runs to 17 residues.

The gene calls are TRBV6-6 and TRBJ1-2; possibly TRBD1 for D (6 bases). V lost 6 bases and J lost 2, with 10 bases in between. The CDR3 runs 13 residues. Germline V lookup: CDR1 MNHNY, CDR2 SVGAGI (reference sequence). The CDR3 is CASSGTSNYGYTF. The CDR3, as DNA: TGTGCCAGCAGCGGGACATCAAACTATGGCTACACCTTC.

J is TRBJ2-2 and V is TRBV2; D call uncertain. Germline V gene lookup returns CDR1 SNHLY and CDR2 FYNNEI. Deletions cut 7 bases from V and 2 bases from J, with 11 bases between. This CDR3 comprises 14 residues. The CDR3 DNA follows: TGTGCCAGCATGCGGCCAGCCAACACCGGGGAGCTGTTTTTT. It codes for CASMRPANTGELFF.

The gene calls are TRBV19 and TRBJ1-6, with D possibly TRBD1 on 5 matching bases. V was shortened by 5 bases and J by 6 bases, with 11 bases between the two germline ends. CDR3 size: 14 residues. Germline V lookup: CDR1 LNHDA, CDR2 SQIVND (reference sequence). CDR3 residues: CASSVRGLNSPLHF. The DNA for the CDR3 is TGTGCCAGTAGTGTCCGGGGACTTAATTCACCCCTCCACTTT.

This chain uses TRBV11-2 with TRBJ2-5; a weak D match, TRBD2 (6 bases). The CDR3 sequence is 17 residues long. Germline values: CDR1 SGHAT, CDR2 FQNNGV. V was cut by 4 bases and J by 4 bases, with 22 bases left in between. CDR3 nucleotide sequence: TGTGCCAGCAGCTCGTACTCCCAACAAGGAGGGAGAGAGACCCAGTACTTC. This gives the protein CASSSYSQQGGRETQYF. The whole variable domain, remainder taken from reference TRBV11-2 and TRBJ2-5, is EAGVAQSPRYKIIEKRQSVAFWCNPISGHATLYWYQQILGQGPKLLIQFQNNGVVDDSQLPKDRFSAERLKGVDSTLKIQPAKLEDSAVYLCASSSYSQQGGRETQYFGPGTRLLVL.

The CDR3 DNA sequence: TGTGCCAGCAGTTTCTCCGGGACACATTATGGCTACACCTTC. Protein sequence: CASSFSGTHYGYTF. The J gene is TRBJ1-2, the V gene TRBV28; tentatively, D is TRBD1 (6 bases). CDR3 size: 14 residues. Germline V gene lookup returns CDR1 MDHEN and CDR2 SYDVKM. Deletions cut 3 bases from V and 5 bases from J, with 13 bases between.